One and the same sample provided the 22 T cell receptor beta chains below, sequenced in a study of T cells in localized non-small cell lung cancer. TCRdb's table, derived via immunoSEQ multiplex PCR, lists solely in-frame clones and lacks some. The sample has some 29,000 clones, approximately 86% seen once. The specimen was peripheral blood, collected before any cancer treatment. These receptor sequences come from a male donor older than 55 with stage I lung adenocarcinoma.

The V and J genes are TRBV18 and TRBJ2-1; D not resolved. V dropped 3 bases and J dropped 2 bases, with 8 bases sitting between them. This CDR3 is built from 14 residues. Per germline, CDR1 KGHSH and CDR2 LQKENI. CDR3 sequence reads: CASSPIETYNEQFF. CDR3 DNA sequence: TGTGCCAGCTCACCGATAGAGACCTACAATGAGCAGTTCTTC.

This chain connects TRBV18 to TRBJ1-3, with TRBD1 matching over 7 bases. The germline gives CDR1 KGHSH, CDR2 LQKENI. The CDR3 runs to 17 residues. J lost 0 bases, V lost 3 bases, and 8 bases had no gene match. The CDR3 sequence is CASSPRSRDSSGNTIYF. The CDR3 DNA sequence: TGTGCCAGCTCACCTCGATCGCGGGACAGCTCTGGAAACACCATATATTTT.

This rearrangement joins TRBV9 to TRBJ2-3; D is unresolved. The CDR3 contains 15 residues. CDR1 is SGDLS, CDR2 YYNGEE, per germline. Trimming removed 0 bases from V and 6 bases from J, with 14 bases in between. The CDR3 is CASSVDQSLVDTQYF. Here the CDR3 DNA reads TGTGCCAGCAGCGTAGATCAGTCTTTGGTGGATACGCAGTATTTT.

This clone was picked up a small number of times. This chain links TRBV18 with TRBJ1-1, with a tentative D call TRBD1 (6 bases). CDR1 is KGHSH and CDR2 is LQKENI in the germline V gene. This CDR3 comprises 15 residues. V shed 3 bases and J shed 1 base, with 12 bases lying between them. CDR3 nucleotides: TGTGCCAGCTCACCCCTGGGGGCTACGAACACTGAAGCTTTCTTT. It is translated as CASSPLGATNTEAFF. The whole variable domain, remainder taken from reference TRBV18 and TRBJ1-1, is NAGVMQNPRHLVRRRGQEARLRCSPMKGHSHVYWYRQLPEEGLKFMVYLQKENIIDESGMPKERFSAEFPKEGPSILRIQQVVRGDSAAYFCASSPLGATNTEAFFGQGTRLTVV.

The V gene is TRBV4-3, the J gene TRBJ2-7, with 8 bases matching TRBD1. The length of the CDR3 is 15 residues. Germline V gene data show CDR1 as LGHNA and CDR2 as YSLEER. Trimming took 1 base from V and 3 from J; bases not matched to a gene: 5. The CDR3 here is CASSQAWTGYYEQYF. The CDR3 DNA is TGCGCCAGCAGCCAAGCATGGACAGGGTACTACGAGCAGTACTTC.

The chain is built from TRBV5-5 and TRBJ2-7; 7 nucleotides match TRBD1. The CDR3 runs 15 residues. Trimming at V came to 2 bases and at J to 0 bases, leaving 5 bases not matched to a gene. In germline, CDR1 is SGHKS, CDR2 YYEKEE (reference sequence). CDR3 protein: CASSFTQGPSYEQYF. The DNA for the CDR3 is TGTGCCAGCAGCTTTACACAGGGGCCCTCCTACGAGCAGTACTTC.

CDR3 in amino acids: CASSARTGGESFVYEQYF. CDR3 nucleotide sequence: TGTGCCAGTAGTGCCCGGACAGGGGGCGAAAGCTTCGTATACGAGCAGTACTTC. The chain links TRBV19 to TRBJ2-7, with 11 bases aligning to TRBD1. This CDR3 has 18 residues. Germline CDR1 and CDR2: LNHDA and SQIVND (reference sequence). Trimming cost V 5 bases and J 4 bases; bases outside gene matches: 16.

The chain couples TRBV5-1 to TRBJ1-1, with TRBD1 as a possible D gene (6 bases). From germline, CDR1 is SGHRS and CDR2 YFSETQ. The CDR3 sequence is 14 residues long. Between the trimmed V and J ends, which lost 4 bases and 4 bases, there was a span of 14 bases. The CDR3 spells CASSGRTASTEAFF. The CDR3 DNA reads TGCGCCAGCAGCGGTAGGACAGCGAGCACTGAAGCTTTCTTT.

The chain uses TRBV5-1 and TRBJ2-7; TRBD2 is a possible D gene (5 bases). V was shortened by 9 bases and J by 2 bases, with 15 bases between the two germline ends. The germline V gene encodes CDR1 SGHRS and CDR2 YFSETQ. CDR3 size: 13 residues. The CDR3, as DNA: TGCGCCACCTCGGGATTGTCGACCTACGAGCAGTACTTC. Amino acid sequence: CATSGLSTYEQYF.

This clone has a single count. The chain couples TRBV7-2 to TRBJ1-6, with a possible D match to TRBD1 (5 bases). Germline V gives CDR1 SGHTA, CDR2 FQGNSA. This CDR3 comprises 16 residues. Trimming took 1 base from V and 4 from J, leaving 11 bases between them. CDR3 nucleotide sequence: TGTGCCAGCAGCTTAGTTGCGGGGGGGTATAATTCACCCCTCCACTTT. It encodes CASSLVAGGYNSPLHF.

V is TRBV6-5 and J is TRBJ1-5; tentative D call: TRBD1 (6 bases). Germline values: CDR1 MNHEY, CDR2 SVGAGI. This CDR3 region has 14 residues. The V end lost 6 bases, the J end lost 7 bases, and 16 bases lay between the germline ends. The CDR3 loop is CASREGGERQPQHF. Here the CDR3 DNA reads TGTGCCAGCAGAGAAGGGGGTGAGAGACAGCCCCAGCATTTT.

V gene TRBV9 combines with J gene TRBJ2-1, with 13 bases matching TRBD2. After removal of 3 bases from V and 4 bases from J, the junction contained 4 bases not matched to a gene. Per germline, CDR1 SGDLS and CDR2 YYNGEE. This CDR3 is 16 amino acids long. The CDR3 loop reads CASSAGLAGVYNEQFF. The CDR3 DNA is TGTGCCAGCAGCGCCGGACTAGCGGGGGTGTACAATGAGCAGTTCTTC.

Only one count was recorded for this clone. The chain couples TRBV18 to TRBJ2-7; D assignment may be TRBD1 or TRBD2 (5 bases each). The CDR3 totals 14 residues. Trimming removed 2 bases at V and 6 bases at J, with 14 bases between. Germline loops: CDR1 KGHSH, CDR2 LQKENI. The CDR3 spells CASSPGTVLREQYF. CDR3 in DNA: TGTGCCAGCTCACCAGGGACCGTCCTCCGCGAGCAGTACTTC.

The gene calls are TRBV20-1 and TRBJ2-3; no clear D gene. CDR1 and CDR2 from the germline V gene are DFQATT and SNEGSKA (reference sequence). CDR3 length: 10 residues. The CDR3 DNA reads TGCAGCCCTGGTGGTGATACGCAGTATTTT. It is translated as CSPGGDTQYF.

The chain joins TRBV19 to TRBJ1-5; D might be TRBD1 (6 bases). CDR1 and CDR2 (germline): LNHDA, SQIVND (reference sequence). The CDR3 totals 16 residues. V was shortened by 5 bases and J by 3 bases, with 17 bases between the two germline ends. This chain's CDR3 is CASSSRDQGYNQPQHF. In DNA form, the CDR3 reads TGTGCCAGTAGTTCCCGGGACCAGGGGTACAATCAGCCCCAGCATTTT.

This sequence joins TRBV2 and TRBJ1-2; D not resolved. Germline V lookup: CDR1 SNHLY, CDR2 FYNNEI. Trimming took 6 bases from V and 5 from J, leaving 16 bases between them. This CDR3 region has 14 residues. This chain's CDR3 is CASRTGDFSYGYTF. The CDR3 DNA sequence: TGTGCCAGCAGAACGGGAGATTTTAGTTATGGCTACACCTTC.

In its sample, this clone was seen once. V gene TRBV6-4 combines with J gene TRBJ1-6; D is possibly TRBD1 (6 bases). V was trimmed by 5 bases and J by 8 bases, leaving 13 bases between them. The CDR3 spans 14 residues. Germline V gene lookup returns CDR1 MRHNA and CDR2 SNTAGT. CDR3 amino acids: CASSSGTFYSPLHF. In DNA, the CDR3 is TGTGCCAGCAGTTCCGGGACATTCTATTCACCCCTCCACTTT.

The chain couples TRBV30 to TRBJ1-5; D is uncertain. From germline, CDR1 is GTSNPN and CDR2 SVGIG (reference sequence). V shed 1 base and J shed 3 bases, with 13 bases lying between them. There are 15 residues in the CDR3. The CDR3 sequence is CAWSAGWGLNQPQHF. In DNA, the CDR3 is TGTGCCTGGAGTGCCGGATGGGGTCTCAATCAGCCCCAGCATTTT.

The V and J genes are TRBV7-2 and TRBJ2-5; D gene ambiguous. Trimming took 1 base from V and 5 from J, leaving 5 bases between them. CDR1 and CDR2 from the germline V gene are SGHTA and FQGNSA. The CDR3 loop spans 12 amino acids. In DNA, the CDR3 is TGTGCCAGCAGCTTAGTAACGGAGACCCAGTACTTC. Translating it yields CASSLVTETQYF.

J is TRBJ1-2 and V is TRBV28; 8 nucleotides agree with TRBD1. The junction had 10 bases not matched to a gene; V was cut back by 6 bases and J by 4 bases. This CDR3 region has 15 residues. The germline V gene encodes CDR1 MDHEN and CDR2 SYDVKM. The CDR3 reads CASSTGGSPAYGYTF. In nucleotides, the CDR3 is TGTGCCAGCAGCACAGGGGGATCTCCCGCCTATGGCTACACCTTC.

The chain uses TRBV5-4 and TRBJ2-7; 7 bases align to TRBD1. The CDR3 runs to 15 residues. V shed 2 bases, J shed 5 bases, and the junction held 10 bases outside the gene matches. CDR1 and CDR2 from the germline V gene are SGHNT and YYREEE (reference sequence). The CDR3 loop is CASSLNTQGPHEQYF. CDR3 DNA: TGTGCCAGCAGCTTAAATACACAGGGGCCCCACGAGCAGTACTTC.

The rearrangement links TRBV5-1 to TRBJ1-3; TRBD1 is a possible D gene (6 bases). Germline CDR1 SGHRS, CDR2 YFSETQ. V was shortened by 2 bases and J by 2 bases, with 14 bases between the two germline ends. The CDR3 sequence is 16 residues long. DNA for the CDR3: TGCGCCAGCAGCTTCAGCACAGGGATCCCTGGAAACACCATATATTTT. It yields the protein CASSFSTGIPGNTIYF.